Listed below are T cell receptor beta chains from one sample, sequenced in a study of vaccination effects on CD4 cells after COVID-19. Their antigens remain unidentified. Method: immunoSEQ multiplex PCR; TCRdb's copy keeps in-frame clones and lacks some. The table has about 64,000 clones, around four fifths seen once. Here the sequenced sample was CD4+ T cells from PBMCs cultured with HCoV-OC43 spike peptides, taken after COVID-19 vaccination. The receptors shown here come from a human donor who received a COVID-19 vaccine. Each CDR3 is given with its conserved first and last residue. D genes are given only for firm matches. Only part of the rows carry a size: once, few, many, or a class if the clone is expanded.

D gene	V gene	J gene	clone size	CDR3 protein	CDR3 DNA
NA	TRBV25-1	TRBJ1-4	few	CASSESKGLGEKLFF	TGTGCCAGCAGTGAATCGAAGGGGCTAGGAGAAAAACTGTTTTTT
NA	TRBV29-1	TRBJ1-4	once	CSVEGLDPGRAKLFF	TGCAGCGTTGAAGGTTTAGACCCCGGGAGGGCAAAACTGTTTTTT
TRBD2	TRBV9	TRBJ2-3	NA	CASSVVIAGGTDTQYF	TGTGCCAGCAGCGTAGTAATAGCGGGGGGCACAGATACGCAGTATTTT
NA	TRBV7-8	TRBJ1-4	NA	CASSLGRLGGGEKLFF	TGTGCCAGCAGCTTAGGGCGATTGGGTGGAGGTGAAAAACTGTTTTTT
TRBD2	TRBV10-1	TRBJ2-5	NA	CASSETSVETQYF	TGCGCCAGCAGTGAGACTAGCGTAGAGACCCAGTACTTC
NA	TRBV7-2	TRBJ1-1	NA	CASSYGEANTEAFF	TGTGCCAGCAGCTACGGCGAAGCTAACACTGAAGCTTTCTTT
TRBD2	TRBV7-6	TRBJ2-1	few	CASSPRTSGGGEQFF	TGTGCCAGCAGCCCCAGGACTAGCGGGGGGGGAGAGCAGTTCTTC
NA	TRBV7-3	TRBJ1-2	NA	CASSPQGNYGYTF	TGTGCCAGCAGCCCTCAGGGTAACTATGGCTACACCTTC
NA	TRBV5-1	TRBJ1-5	NA	CASSLDQGVAPQHF	TGCGCCAGCAGCTTGGACCAGGGAGTTGCGCCCCAGCATTTT
TRBD2	TRBV7-2	TRBJ2-3	NA	CASSQTLAGADTQYF	TGTGCCAGCAGCCAGACCCTAGCGGGGGCGGATACGCAGTATTTT
NA	TRBV30	TRBJ1-1	few	CAARPGNTEAFF	TGTGCCGCAAGACCAGGGAACACTGAAGCTTTCTTT
TRBD1	TRBV27	TRBJ1-2	NA	CASSTRTGSLNYGYTF	TGTGCCAGCAGTACCAGGACAGGTTCCCTTAACTATGGCTACACCTTC
NA	TRBV6-5	TRBJ1-2	NA	CASRIQGYTF	TGTGCCAGCAGAATCCAGGGATACACCTTC
TRBD1	TRBV19	TRBJ2-1	NA	CASSQRTGSYNEQFF	TGTGCCAGTAGTCAGCGGACAGGTTCCTACAATGAGCAGTTCTTC
NA	TRBV3-1/TRBV3-2	TRBJ1-1	NA	CASSQDHSGTEAFF	TGTGCCAGCAGCCAAGATCACAGCGGGACTGAAGCTTTCTTT
NA	TRBV2	TRBJ2-5	NA	CASSEGGGGFQETQYF	TGTGCCAGCAGTGAAGGGGGCGGGGGCTTCCAAGAGACCCAGTACTTC
NA	TRBV5-1	TRBJ1-5	few	CASSFIGPYSNQPQHF	TGCGCCAGCAGCTTCATAGGGCCATATAGCAATCAGCCCCAGCATTTT
NA	TRBV18	TRBJ1-4	NA	CASSPRGVEKLFF	TGTGCCAGCTCACCACGAGGGGTTGAAAAACTGTTTTTT
TRBD1	TRBV7-9	TRBJ2-2	NA	CASSFLAGGAVTGELFF	TGTGCCAGCAGCTTCCTGGCAGGGGGCGCGGTAACCGGGGAGCTGTTTTTT
TRBD2	TRBV10-3	TRBJ2-5	NA	CAISGGRGGLSFETQYF	TGTGCCATCAGTGGGGGCCGGGGGGGCCTTAGTTTTGAGACCCAGTACTTC
TRBD1	TRBV28	TRBJ1-5	NA	CASRTGQVSNQPQHF	TGTGCCAGCAGAACCGGACAGGTTAGCAATCAGCCCCAGCATTTT
NA	TRBV19	TRBJ1-6	NA	CASSPETVNSPLHF	TGTGCCAGTAGTCCCGAGACGGTGAATTCACCCCTCCACTTT
TRBD2	TRBV4-3	TRBJ2-2	NA	CASSQHGLAGKTGELFF	TGCGCCAGCAGCCAACACGGACTAGCGGGGAAAACCGGGGAGCTGTTTTTT
NA	TRBV6-5	TRBJ2-3	NA	CASSYSHTQYF	TGTGCCAGCAGTTATTCCCATACGCAGTATTTT
NA	TRBV7-2	TRBJ1-5	NA	CASSPSLVGDSNQPQHF	TGTGCCAGCAGCCCGTCCTTAGTCGGGGATAGCAATCAGCCCCAGCATTTT
TRBD2	TRBV7-9	TRBJ2-5	once	CASSSLAGGIQETQYF	TGTGCCAGCAGCTCATTAGCGGGGGGGATCCAAGAGACCCAGTACTTC
NA	TRBV4-3	TRBJ2-3	NA	CASSQEPMNTDTQYF	TGCGCCAGCAGCCAAGAACCGATGAACACAGATACGCAGTATTTT
TRBD1	TRBV7-3	TRBJ1-1	once	CASSSGTGSTEAFF	TGTGCCAGCAGTTCCGGGACAGGGTCCACTGAAGCTTTCTTT
NA	TRBV28	TRBJ1-2	NA	CASRLRNGKNYGYTF	TGTGCCAGCAGACTAAGGAACGGCAAGAACTATGGCTACACCTTC
NA	TRBV18	TRBJ2-2	few	CASSPQGTGELFF	TGTGCCAGCTCACCACAAGGGACCGGGGAGCTGTTTTTT
NA	TRBV18	TRBJ2-1	NA	CASSPPRTAGNEQFF	TGTGCCAGCTCACCCCCTCGGACTGCTGGCAATGAGCAGTTCTTC
NA	TRBV11-2	TRBJ1-3	once	CASSSGSVRQRGGNTIYF	TGTGCCAGCAGCTCTGGATCTGTTCGACAGCGCGGGGGAAACACCATATATTTT
NA	TRBV7-2	TRBJ1-6	once	CASSLGGPYNSPLHF	TGTGCCAGCAGCTTAGGGGGACCCTATAATTCACCCCTCCACTTT
TRBD2	TRBV12-5	TRBJ2-5	NA	CASGLERLAGGPETQYF	TGTGCTAGTGGTTTGGAAAGACTAGCGGGGGGGCCCGAGACCCAGTACTTC
NA	TRBV5-1	TRBJ1-1	NA	CASSFLGPSGNTEAFF	TGCGCCAGCAGCTTCCTGGGTCCATCGGGGAACACTGAAGCTTTCTTT
NA	TRBV5-6	TRBJ1-5	few	CASSLQGTRQPQHF	TGTGCCAGCAGCCTTCAGGGTACGAGACAGCCCCAGCATTTT
NA	TRBV5-6	TRBJ1-4	NA	CASSLWGGAGEKLFF	TGTGCCAGCAGCTTGTGGGGGGGCGCGGGAGAAAAACTGTTTTTT
TRBD1	TRBV29-1	TRBJ1-2	once	CSVEEQRQGARNYGYTF	TGCAGCGTTGAAGAACAGCGACAGGGGGCGCGTAACTATGGCTACACCTTC
NA	TRBV2	TRBJ1-2	NA	CASTRENYGYTF	TGTGCCAGCACGAGGGAGAACTATGGCTACACCTTC
TRBD1	TRBV6-5	TRBJ2-2	NA	CASSPTGALSGELFF	TGTGCCAGCAGTCCTACAGGGGCCCTGTCCGGGGAGCTGTTTTTT
TRBD2	TRBV18	TRBJ2-3	NA	CASSSLAGDTDTQYF	TGTGCCAGCTCCTCCCTAGCGGGGGACACAGATACGCAGTATTTT